Here is one T cell receptor (beta chain) with its context. The sample is drawn from a study of cytomegalovirus exposure and HLA in healthy donors. The CDR3 totals 17 residues. V shed 9 bases, J shed 2 bases, and the junction held 12 bases outside the gene matches. Germline V gene lookup returns CDR1 SGHRS and CDR2 YFSETQ. The primer mix had 60 Vbeta and 13 Jbeta primers. The protocol was immunoSEQ multiplex PCR, while the TCRdb copy is restricted to in-frame clones and leaves out a portion. This sample has approximately 160,000 clones; about 70% occur once, and the top ten carry around 4.3%. Input material: PBMCs. The chain combines TRBV5-1 with TRBJ2-3; 13 nucleotides align to TRBD2. This TCR came from a woman aged 18-30 years in good health and CMV-seropositive. The CDR3 DNA sequence: TGCGCCACCTCGAGACTAGCGGGGGGTAGACCCACAGATACGCAGTATTTT. Its translation: CATSRLAGGRPTDTQYF.